This T cell receptor beta chain was obtained from a study of read filtering for tumor transcriptome and immune sequencing. Study-wide points: In IR-seq, single-read clonotypes were roughly 80% of clonotypes but approximately 3.5% of reads.

Germline V gene sequence: CDR1 MNHNY, CDR2 SVGAGI (reference sequence). CDR3 length: 13 residues. The library was built from approximately 400 ng RNA with molecular barcoded adaptors for alpha/delta and beta/gamma chains. TCRdb ran MiXCR on the reads and lists one entry per CDR3 protein. The sample includes about 86,000 distinct CDR3 sequences, roughly an eighth of them seen just once. Regarding this clonotype: Its antigen is unknown. A read error may explain this, as a much larger clone is one base away.

Sequenced input: a population of CD138-negative cells sorted from bone marrow. The sequence derives from a donor aged 40 or older with multiple myeloma. This rearrangement joins TRBV6-6 to TRBJ2-1; D remains ambiguous. The DNA for the CDR3 is TGTGCCAGCAGTTCCCCCCCAACCAATGAGCAGCTCTTC. Translating it yields CASSSPPTNEQLF.